The 4 T cell receptor beta chains below were found in one sample sequenced in a study of T-cell memory formation after mild COVID-19 (dated by TCRdb to about 2021). The protocol used for the library was 5' RACE. The reads were generated on an Illumina NovaSeq 6000. The public reads were reprocessed in TCRdb via fastp at Q25 and MiXCR, keeping in-frame beta chains. Identical CDR3 protein sequences are pooled into one entry, listed with their most common genes and DNA. Recorded for this sample are roughly 300,000 distinct CDR3 sequences; about an eighth of them occurred a single time. The biggest ten clones account for roughly 20% of the sample. The specimen was PBMCs or a T cell subset sorted from them (not recorded which). The source of these receptors is a man aged 18 to 29 who had mild COVID-19 (a few samples of this study predate the infection). The sample titles of this study are shuffled in the database, so cell type and time point are left out; the donor was told from shared clones.

This clonotype was counted many times. The CDR3 coding sequence is TGTGCCAGCAGCTCCAATCCCGGGACTAGCGCCCCCGGGGAGCTGTTTTTT. This sequence encodes CASSSNPGTSAPGELFF. The rearrangement joins TRBV7-6 to TRBJ2-2; 10 bases agree with TRBD2. The trim removed 4 bases at V and 6 bases at J, leaving 11 bases unmatched. The CDR3 consists of 17 residues. Germline V gene sequence: CDR1 SGHVS, CDR2 FNYEAQ.

The genes are TRBV20-1 and TRBJ2-5, with a possible D match to TRBD2 (6 bases). V lost 4 bases to trimming and J lost 7 bases, with 16 bases between them. Per the germline V gene, CDR1 is DFQATT and CDR2 is SNEGSKA (reference sequence). The CDR3 is 13 residues long. The CDR3 coding sequence is TGCAGTGCTACCCCGGGAGCCATCGGGACCCAGTACTTC. It codes for CSATPGAIGTQYF.

This clonotype was observed a handful of times. One junction end does not reproduce the germline sequence, and a read error may be involved. V usage is TRBV11-2 and J usage is TRBJ2-3; the D gene is possibly TRBD1 (6 bases). From germline, CDR1 is SGHAT and CDR2 FQNNGV. CDR3 length: 17 amino acids. The CDR3 sequence: CASSLEQGTIRTDTQYF. CDR3 DNA sequence: TGTGCCAGCAGCCTAGAGCAGGGGACGATAAGAACAGATACGCAGTATTTT. Full variable domain (outside the CDR3, taken from reference TRBV11-2 and TRBJ2-3): EAGVAQSPRYKIIEKRQSVAFWCNPISGHATLYWYQQILGQGPKLLIQFQNNGVVDDSQLPKDRFSAERLKGVDSTLKIQPAKLEDSAVYLCASSLEQGTIRTDTQYFGPGTRLTVL.

This clonotype turned up a few times. V is TRBV12-3 or TRBV12-4 and J is TRBJ2-1, with D unresolved. The CDR3 is made up of 13 amino acids. V dropped 1 base and J dropped 7 bases, with 8 bases sitting between them. CDR3 loop: CASSLVAINEQFF. The CDR3 region has the DNA TGTGCCAGCAGTTTAGTGGCAATAAATGAGCAGTTCTTC.